This passage covers 12 T cell receptor beta chains from one sample sequenced in a study of cytomegalovirus exposure and HLA in healthy donors. The PCR was carried out with 60 Vbeta primers and 13 Jbeta primers. The method was immunoSEQ multiplex PCR; TCRdb's version includes in-frame clones alone and lacks a portion of them. The sample contains about 170,000 clones, 70% to 90% of which appear only once. Sequencing was carried out using PBMCs. These receptors originate from a young woman in good health and CMV-seronegative.

The rearrangement joins TRBV4-3 to TRBJ2-7; 9 bases map to TRBD1. The CDR3 covers 17 residues. Germline trimming cut 0 bases from V and 4 bases from J; bases unmatched to any gene: 10. Germline lookup yields CDR1 LGHNA and CDR2 YSLEER. The CDR3 loop is CASSQELSTGGRYEQYF. CDR3 DNA: TGCGCCAGCAGCCAAGAATTGAGCACAGGGGGCAGGTACGAGCAGTACTTC.

The CDR3 is CAWRPQGPFTDTQYF. As DNA, the CDR3 is TGTGCCTGGAGACCTCAGGGGCCGTTCACAGATACGCAGTATTTT. The J gene is TRBJ2-3, the V gene TRBV30; D might be TRBD1 (6 bases). This CDR3 contains 15 residues. Germline V gene sequence: CDR1 GTSNPN, CDR2 SVGIG (reference sequence). V was trimmed by 3 bases and J by 2 bases, leaving 15 bases between them.

The chain links TRBV10-3 to TRBJ1-3, with a tentative D call TRBD1 (5 bases). This CDR3 spans 16 amino acids. Germline lookup yields CDR1 ENHRY and CDR2 SYGVKD. The germline V and J ends were trimmed by 0 bases and 2 bases, with 11 bases remaining between them. The CDR3 DNA sequence: TGTGCCATCAGTGAGTCGGGACTTAATACTGGAAACACCATATATTTT. Protein: CAISESGLNTGNTIYF.

This clone has a single count. V is TRBV19 and J is TRBJ2-1, with 10 bases lining up with TRBD1. Germline lookup yields CDR1 LNHDA and CDR2 SQIVND (reference sequence). V was pared by 3 bases and J by 7 bases, with 15 bases of the junction left unmatched. This CDR3 contains 18 residues. The CDR3 region is CASSILPGQGTRGNEQFF. The CDR3 DNA reads TGTGCCAGTAGTATCCTACCGGGACAGGGGACCCGCGGGAATGAGCAGTTCTTC.

The rearrangement joins TRBV29-1 to TRBJ2-1; 7 bases match TRBD2. The length of the CDR3 is 13 residues. V lost 4 bases, J lost 2 bases, and 2 bases stayed unmatched. Germline-derived CDR1 and CDR2 are SQVTM and ANQGSEA. CDR3 DNA: TGCAGCGTTGTAGCGGGTGCCTACAATGAGCAGTTCTTC. It specifies CSVVAGAYNEQFF.

Points on this clone: Germline and junction disagree at one end, which may indicate a read error. The chain has TRBV7-7 and TRBJ2-3, with 10 bases fitting TRBD2. This CDR3 is 14 amino acids long. Germline V gene sequence: CDR1 SSHAT, CDR2 FNYEAQ (reference sequence). CDR3 nucleotides: TGTGCTAGCAGCCAAGCGGGAGGGGAAGATACGCAGTATTTT. It is translated as CASSQAGGEDTQYF.

The chain links TRBV11-3 to TRBJ2-7; D is possibly TRBD1 (6 bases). The CDR3 has 17 residues. Germline V CDR1 and CDR2: SGHNT, YENEEA. The ends were cut back, 0 bases at V and 3 bases at J, with 18 bases in the middle. CDR3 amino acids: CASSLDQMGRGSYEQYF. CDR3 sequence (DNA): TGTGCCAGCAGCTTAGATCAAATGGGCAGGGGAAGCTACGAGCAGTACTTC.

About this clone itself: Its ends do not fully match the called genes, so a read error is possible. The genes are TRBV7-7 and TRBJ2-3; 9 positions agree with TRBD2. Germline assignment: CDR1 SSHAT and CDR2 FNYEAQ (reference sequence). The CDR3 is 14 amino acids. CDR3 in amino acids: CASSSGRSTDTQYF. The CDR3 coding sequence is TGTGCTAGCAGTAGCGGGAGAAGCACAGATACGCAGTATTTT.

The V gene is TRBV12-5, the J gene TRBJ2-7; D is possibly TRBD2 (5 bases). The CDR3 has 15 residues. Germline V lookup: CDR1 LGHNT, CDR2 FRNRAP. The V and J ends lost 5 bases and 5 bases respectively, with 19 bases between them. The CDR3 DNA reads TGTGCTAGTGGTCCAGCACGTGGGCGGGCCCACGAGCAGTACTTC. This gives the protein CASGPARGRAHEQYF.

This sequence joins TRBV9 and TRBJ1-3; TRBD1 might be the D (5 bases). The CDR3 runs 14 residues. Germline lookup yields CDR1 SGDLS and CDR2 YYNGEE. V lost 3 bases and J lost 3, with 10 bases in between. CDR3 nucleotides: TGTGCCAGCAGCGCGGGACTTCTTGGAAACACCATATATTTT. Translated: CASSAGLLGNTIYF.

The chain employs TRBV5-1 and TRBJ2-7, with TRBD1 identical over 8 bases. The CDR3 runs to 15 residues. V lost 4 bases and J lost 2; bases outside the gene matches: 8. Germline V CDR1 and CDR2: SGHRS, YFSETQ. Here the CDR3 reads CASSPGQVIPYEQYF. The CDR3, as DNA: TGCGCCAGCAGCCCGGGACAGGTGATCCCCTACGAGCAGTACTTC.

The V gene is TRBV5-1, the J gene TRBJ2-3; D is possibly TRBD2 (5 bases). In germline, CDR1 is SGHRS, CDR2 YFSETQ. Trimming removed 3 bases at V and 4 bases at J, with 18 bases between. The CDR3 is 16 residues long. The CDR3 DNA is TGCGCCAGCAGCTCGAGAGAGGGTAGTGGGCCAGATACGCAGTATTTT. Protein product: CASSSREGSGPDTQYF.